Shown below are 20 T cell receptor beta chains from a single sample sequenced in a study of T-cell reconstitution after alpha-beta-depleted transplantation in children. The library targeted TCRbeta and was prepared with unique molecular identifiers. MiXCR, applied by TCRdb to the PCR reads, yields one record per CDR3 protein. The table has more than 250,000 distinct CDR3 sequences, more than 9% seen once. The input for sequencing was PBMCs from the stem cell graft donor, taken from the stem cell graft. The receptors originated from a human donor who donated a stem cell graft to a child with SCID.

This clonotype was observed at least ten times. The CDR3 nucleotides are TGCGCCAGCAGGCCCGCAGGTCTTTCCTACGAGCAGTACTTC. Translated, it gives CASRPAGLSYEQYF. The J gene is TRBJ2-7, the V gene TRBV10-2; D remains unclear. The CDR3 is 14 amino acids. V lost 6 bases and J lost 1, with 13 bases in between. Per the germline V gene, CDR1 is WSHSY and CDR2 is SAAADI.

This clonotype was seen many times. V and J are TRBV2 and TRBJ1-2; D is perhaps TRBD1 (5 bases). V was pared by 6 bases and J by 2 bases, with 10 bases between. This CDR3 spans 13 amino acids. The germline V gene has CDR1 SNHLY and CDR2 FYNNEI. CDR3 protein: CASSLRDNYGYTF. The CDR3 DNA is TGTGCCAGCAGCCTCCGGGACAACTATGGCTACACCTTC.

The table lists this clonotype with many counts. CDR3 amino acids: CASSFVAGTDTQYF. CDR3 DNA: TGTGCCAGCAGTTTCGTGGCAGGGACAGATACGCAGTATTTT. This chain uses TRBV12-3 or TRBV12-4 with TRBJ2-3; D is perhaps TRBD1 (5 bases). Trimming cost V 3 bases and J 3 bases, with 10 bases left between them. This CDR3 has 14 amino acids.

This clonotype has at least ten counts. The chain combines TRBV5-1 with TRBJ2-2; no clear D gene. The CDR3 extends over 13 amino acids. Germline lookup yields CDR1 SGHRS and CDR2 YFSETQ. With 3 bases removed from V and 1 base from J, the gap between germline ends came to 4 bases. The chain's CDR3 is CASSSKNTGELFF. The CDR3 DNA follows: TGCGCCAGCAGCTCCAAGAACACCGGGGAGCTGTTTTTT. Looking up the rest from reference TRBV5-1 and TRBJ2-2 gives the full variable domain: KAGVTQTPRYLIKTRGQQVTLSCSPISGHRSVSWYQQTPGQGLQFLFEYFSETQRNKGNFPGRFSGRQFSNSRSEMNVSTLELGDSALYLCASSSKNTGELFFGEGSRLTVL.

This clonotype was counted between two and nine times. V and J are TRBV4-1 and TRBJ2-7; TRBD2 matches 12 bases. CDR3 length: 16 amino acids. Germline loops: CDR1 MGHRA, CDR2 YSYEKL. V was pared by 1 base and J by 2 bases, with 3 bases of the junction left unmatched. The CDR3 DNA sequence: TGCGCCAGCAGCCAAGGGACTAGCGGGGTTACCTACGAGCAGTACTTC. This encodes CASSQGTSGVTYEQYF.

The chain recombines TRBV12-3 or TRBV12-4 with TRBJ2-2, with TRBD1 as a possible D gene (5 bases). Trimming shortened V by 7 bases and J by 8 bases, and 11 bases separated the two germline ends. The CDR3 totals 12 residues. In nucleotides, the CDR3 is TGTGCCAGCATGAAGGGGCGAGGGGAGCTGTTTTTT. It is translated as CASMKGRGELFF.

This chain joins TRBV14 and TRBJ2-1; TRBD1 matches 9 bases. The CDR3 has 16 residues. The V and J ends lost 0 bases and 5 bases, in that order; junction bases with no gene match: 5. The V gene's germline CDR1 is SGHDN and CDR2 FVKESK. CDR3 region: CASSQDFRTGDNEQFF. In DNA form, the CDR3 reads TGTGCCAGCAGCCAAGATTTTCGGACAGGGGACAATGAGCAGTTCTTC.

This rearrangement joins TRBV7-2 to TRBJ2-1; 8 bases fit TRBD1. With V trimmed by 6 bases and J by 2 bases, 6 bases remained unmatched. There are 15 residues in the CDR3. Germline CDR1 SGHTA, CDR2 FQGNSA. The CDR3 region has the DNA TGTGCCAGCAGTAATAACAGGGGGACCTACAATGAGCAGTTCTTC. Protein sequence: CASSNNRGTYNEQFF.

This clonotype was seen more than once but under ten times. The rearrangement uses TRBV29-1 and TRBJ1-1, with D unresolved. The CDR3 sequence is 12 residues long. Germline loops: CDR1 SQVTM, CDR2 ANQGSEA. V was trimmed by 4 bases and J by 0 bases, leaving 6 bases between them. CDR3 nucleotide sequence: TGCAGCGTTGTGGCGGTGAACACTGAAGCTTTCTTT. Protein sequence: CSVVAVNTEAFF.

This clonotype was recorded many times. This chain links TRBV14 with TRBJ1-3; the D is unclear. The length of the CDR3 is 16 residues. CDR1 SGHDN and CDR2 FVKESK come from the germline V gene. Trimming stripped 3 bases from V and 0 bases from J, with 12 bases between. This chain's CDR3 is CASSQLGLYSGNTIYF. The CDR3 nucleotides are TGTGCCAGCAGCCAGCTAGGCCTGTACTCTGGAAACACCATATATTTT.

In its sample, this clonotype was seen many times. CDR3 region: CASSYSTWGGKLFF. In DNA form, the CDR3 reads TGTGCCAGCAGTTACTCTACTTGGGGGGGTAAACTGTTTTTT. V gene TRBV6-5 combines with J gene TRBJ1-4, with a weak D call TRBD1 (5 bases). V lost 0 bases and J 11 bases, leaving 13 bases between the germline ends. The CDR3 contains 14 residues. The germline gives CDR1 MNHEY, CDR2 SVGAGI.

The V and J genes are TRBV27 and TRBJ2-5; 8 nucleotides align to TRBD2. The germline gives CDR1 MNHEY, CDR2 SMNVEV (reference sequence). The CDR3 consists of 16 residues. The trim removed 5 bases at V and 5 bases at J, leaving 13 bases unmatched. CDR3 region: CASSPKTGGPVETQYF. DNA of the CDR3: TGTGCCAGCAGTCCGAAAACGGGGGGGCCAGTTGAGACCCAGTACTTC.

The chain joins TRBV5-5 to TRBJ1-2; TRBD1 agrees at 12 bases. The germline V gene has CDR1 SGHKS and CDR2 YYEKEE (reference sequence). The ends lost 2 bases at V and 7 bases at J; junction bases unmatched: 9. CDR3 size: 16 residues. In DNA form, the CDR3 reads TGTGCCAGCAGCTTCTCCGGGACAGGGGGCGCTCTTGGCTACACCTTC. Protein: CASSFSGTGGALGYTF.

The chain links TRBV4-1 to TRBJ2-7, with D maybe TRBD2 (6 bases). The CDR3 loop spans 15 amino acids. Germline V gene lookup returns CDR1 MGHRA and CDR2 YSYEKL. The germline V and J ends were trimmed by 0 bases and 5 bases, with 14 bases remaining between them. The CDR3 spells CASSQEQSGYDEQYF. Written as DNA, the CDR3 is TGCGCCAGCAGCCAAGAACAGAGCGGGTACGACGAGCAGTACTTC.

The J gene is TRBJ1-1, the V gene TRBV12-3 or TRBV12-4, with D maybe TRBD1 (5 bases). The CDR3 runs 13 residues. Trimming removed 7 bases at V and 1 base at J, with 10 bases between. CDR3 in amino acids: CASTGFGNTEAFF. In DNA, the CDR3 is TGTGCCAGCACAGGGTTTGGGAACACTGAAGCTTTCTTT.

V gene TRBV6-1 combines with J gene TRBJ2-1; the D is unclear. This CDR3 is 15 amino acids long. With 3 bases removed from V and 0 bases from J, the gap between germline ends came to 9 bases. The germline CDR1 and CDR2 sequences are MNHNS and SASEGT. CDR3 protein: CASSELGSSYNEQFF. The DNA of the CDR3 is TGTGCCAGCAGTGAGCTGGGTAGCTCCTACAATGAGCAGTTCTTC.

This clonotype was counted between two and nine times. V is TRBV10-3 and J is TRBJ2-3; no clear D gene. Germline assignment: CDR1 ENHRY and CDR2 SYGVKD. Trimming left V 7 bases short and J 0 bases short, with 5 bases between. This CDR3 spans 12 amino acids. CDR3 DNA: TGTGCCATCACGGACAGCACAGATACGCAGTATTTT. This gives the protein CAITDSTDTQYF.

V and J are TRBV20-1 and TRBJ2-7, with 9 bases that match TRBD2. Germline CDR1 and CDR2: DFQATT and SNEGSKA (reference sequence). The CDR3 runs to 14 residues. Losses at the gene ends were 3 bases for V and 5 bases for J; bases not matched to a gene: 8. The CDR3 loop reads CSASASSGADEQYF. CDR3 coding DNA: TGCAGTGCTAGCGCGTCTAGCGGGGCAGACGAGCAGTACTTC.

Ten or more counts support this clonotype. The chain couples TRBV20-1 to TRBJ1-4, with D unclear. Per the germline V gene, CDR1 is DFQATT and CDR2 is SNEGSKA (reference sequence). This CDR3 spans 12 amino acids. The V gene lost 3 bases and the J gene lost 6 bases, with 8 bases spanning the gap. The CDR3 protein is CSASFEHEKLFF. The CDR3 bases are TGCAGTGCTAGTTTCGAGCATGAAAAACTGTTTTTT.

The sample holds a few counts of this clonotype. The chain links TRBV20-1 to TRBJ2-5; 7 bases are shared with TRBD2. The germline V gene encodes CDR1 DFQATT and CDR2 SNEGSKA (reference sequence). This CDR3 contains 13 residues. With 3 bases clipped from V and 4 bases from J, the junction kept 5 bases outside the gene matches. In DNA, the CDR3 is TGCAGTGCTAGCGGGGGGTTTTTAGAGACCCAGTACTTC. Translation gives CSASGGFLETQYF.